The present TCR beta chain was sequenced within a study of T cells in localized non-small cell lung cancer. Assay: immunoSEQ multiplex PCR; the TCRdb copy retains only in-frame clones and omits some. This table holds around 1,300 clones, under 30% found once. Remarks on this clone: As yet, its antigen is unknown.

J was trimmed by 10 bases and V by 5 bases; bases with no gene match: 10. The CDR3 contains 16 residues. Germline V lookup: CDR1 MNHGY, CDR2 SAAAGT. Study-level results: Sequence data derive from only one tumor region, so heterogeneity remains possible.

The sequence was obtained from a male donor older than 55 with stage I lung adenocarcinoma. The chain carries TRBV6-8 and TRBJ2-1, with 14 nucleotides matching TRBD2. Material: normal lung tissue next to the tumor, obtained before any cancer treatment. This CDR3 reads CASSRPTSGGDREQFF. CDR3 coding DNA: TGTGCCAGCAGTCGACCGACTAGCGGGGGGGACCGGGAGCAGTTCTTC.